This is a list of T cell receptor beta chains from one sample in a study of blood T cell repertoires in COVID-19. The table came from immunoSEQ multiplex PCR; TCRdb's copy has only in-frame clones and leaves some out. The sample holds tens of thousands of clones; 85% to 90% are singletons and the top ten take 11%. Sequenced: peripheral blood. All receptors come from a man between 65 and 85 years old with active or convalescent COVID-19. Each CDR3 is given with its conserved first and last residue. D genes are given only for firm matches. The size of a clone is reported for some rows only, either as once, few or many, or as a class for expanded clones.

J: TRBJ2-6
size: .
V: TRBV10-3
D: .
CDR3: CAISVYRDPPGANVLTF
DNA: TGTGCCATCAGTGTGTACAGGGATCCTCCTGGGGCCAACGTCCTGACTTTC

J: TRBJ2-1
size: .
V: TRBV6-2/TRBV6-3
D: .
CDR3: CASSYLTSNEQFF
DNA: TGTGCCAGCAGTTACTTAACTTCAAATGAGCAGTTCTTC

J: TRBJ2-5
size: .
V: TRBV7-8
D: .
CDR3: CASSAQGGSETQYF
DNA: TGTGCCAGCAGCGCCCAGGGCGGATCGGAGACCCAGTACTTC

J: TRBJ1-1
size: .
V: TRBV4-1
D: TRBD1
CDR3: CASSHGQDLNTEAFF
DNA: TGCGCCAGCAGCCACGGACAGGATCTGAACACTGAAGCTTTCTTT

J: TRBJ1-2
size: .
V: TRBV24-1
D: .
CDR3: CATSAGEPNYGYTF
DNA: TGTGCCACCAGTGCCGGGGAGCCAAACTATGGCTACACCTTC

J: TRBJ2-1
size: .
V: TRBV6-5
D: .
CDR3: CASTEGGNEQFF
DNA: TGTGCCAGCACCGAGGGGGGGAATGAGCAGTTCTTC

J: TRBJ2-7
size: .
V: TRBV6-5
D: TRBD2
CDR3: CASSRLAGGPEQYF
DNA: TGTGCCAGCAGTAGACTAGCGGGAGGGCCCGAGCAGTACTTC

J: TRBJ1-1
size: .
V: TRBV15
D: .
CDR3: CATSRDPWNTEAFF
DNA: TGTGCCACCAGCAGAGATCCTTGGAACACTGAAGCTTTCTTT

J: TRBJ2-1
size: once
V: TRBV30
D: TRBD2
CDR3: CAWRPIRDYYNEQFF
DNA: TGTGCCTGGAGACCGATCCGGGACTACTACAATGAGCAGTTCTTC

J: TRBJ2-5
size: .
V: TRBV19
D: .
CDR3: CASSSQGQETQYF
DNA: TGTGCCAGTAGTTCCCAGGGCCAAGAGACCCAGTACTTC

J: TRBJ2-7
size: .
V: TRBV29-1
D: TRBD2
CDR3: CSVEHSGRIRYF
DNA: TGCAGCGTTGAACATAGCGGGAGGATTAGGTACTTC

J: TRBJ2-7
size: .
V: TRBV19
D: TRBD1
CDR3: CASSPLTGGEQYF
DNA: TGTGCCAGTAGTCCCTTAACAGGGGGCGAGCAGTACTTC

J: TRBJ2-2
size: .
V: TRBV25-1
D: .
CDR3: CASSEYTEYTGELFF
DNA: TGTGCCAGCAGTGAATATACGGAGTACACCGGGGAGCTGTTTTTT

J: TRBJ2-7
size: once
V: TRBV28
D: TRBD2
CDR3: CASREPGLAFFEQYF
DNA: TGTGCCAGCAGAGAGCCGGGACTAGCGTTCTTCGAGCAGTACTTC